This is a list of T cell receptor beta chains from one sample in a study of CD8+CD57+ T cells in acquired aplastic anemia. TCRdb re-analysed the reads in MiXCR, keeping a single row per CDR3 protein. The data contain under 350,000 distinct CDR3 sequences, approximately 60% of them seen just once; the ten biggest clones take up 1.3%. Sequencing was carried out using sorted CD4+, CD8+, or CD8+CD57+ T cells (not recorded which) from PBMCs. The source is a human donor with aplastic anemia. Each CDR3 is given with its conserved first and last residue. The D gene is left open where the match is weak.

J: TRBJ2-5; length: 14; V: TRBV10-3; D: -; CDR3: CDISEVSAEETQYF
J: TRBJ2-7; length: 14; V: TRBV7-8; D: -; CDR3: CASSLELDSYEQYF
J: TRBJ2-7; length: 14; V: TRBV10-3; D: -; CDR3: CAISDEVAAYEQYF
J: TRBJ2-1; length: 15; V: TRBV19; D: TRBD2; CDR3: CATLTSGSSYNEQFF
J: TRBJ1-2; length: 16; V: TRBV9; D: -; CDR3: CASSPMRDTQGPGYTF
J: TRBJ1-1; length: 14; V: TRBV9; D: -; CDR3: CASSVSTEGGEAFF
J: TRBJ2-7; length: 14; V: TRBV15; D: TRBD1; CDR3: CATSRYRGGYEQYF
J: TRBJ1-4; length: 11; V: TRBV7-9; D: TRBD1; CDR3: CASSQGQGLFF
J: TRBJ2-5; length: 12; V: TRBV5-1; D: -; CDR3: CASRQGQETQYF
J: TRBJ1-2; length: 10; V: TRBV12-3/TRBV12-4; D: -; CDR3: CASRRYGYTF
J: TRBJ1-1; length: 13; V: TRBV2; D: -; CDR3: CASRVSGSTEAFF
J: TRBJ2-3; length: 14; V: TRBV10-1; D: TRBD1; CDR3: CASRTGGSADTQYF
J: TRBJ1-4; length: 13; V: TRBV12-3/TRBV12-4; D: -; CDR3: CASRPDGGGKLFF
J: TRBJ2-3; length: 17; V: TRBV3-1; D: TRBD2; CDR3: CASSQRLAGGQADTQYF
J: TRBJ2-5; length: 14; V: TRBV24-1; D: TRBD2; CDR3: CATSDPTSGETQYF
J: TRBJ2-6; length: 17; V: TRBV30; D: TRBD2; CDR3: CAWSGLAGSSGANVLTF
J: TRBJ2-3; length: 15; V: TRBV25-1; D: -; CDR3: CASRRGGGPTDTQYF
J: TRBJ1-1; length: 15; V: TRBV6-5; D: -; CDR3: CASSYEQGWNTEAFF
J: TRBJ2-2; length: 15; V: TRBV15; D: -; CDR3: CATCVGTSNTGELFF
J: TRBJ2-3; length: 12; V: TRBV20-1; D: -; CDR3: CSANPLSDTQYF
J: TRBJ1-5; length: 11; V: TRBV20-1; D: -; CDR3: CSATGQKAQHF
J: TRBJ1-2; length: 15; V: TRBV10-1; D: TRBD1; CDR3: CASSVGDRGLEGYTF
J: TRBJ2-7; length: 15; V: TRBV5-1; D: -; CDR3: CASSWDPTRTYEQYF
J: TRBJ2-5; length: 13; V: TRBV7-9; D: -; CDR3: CASSLGQWRAQYF
J: TRBJ1-2; length: 15; V: TRBV10-3; D: -; CDR3: CAIRIGTASENGYTF
J: TRBJ2-7; length: 15; V: TRBV15; D: TRBD1; CDR3: CATSRDRDRGYEQYF
J: TRBJ2-5; length: 14; V: TRBV5-8; D: -; CDR3: CASSRKGEGETQYF
J: TRBJ2-7; length: 11; V: TRBV6-5; D: -; CDR3: CASSYSAAQYF
J: TRBJ2-7; length: 19; V: TRBV24-1; D: TRBD1; CDR3: CATSDSDRARPQSYYEQHF
J: TRBJ2-7; length: 13; V: TRBV20-1; D: -; CDR3: CSARQAGTYEQYF